Given below is one T cell receptor (beta chain) in context. The sample originates from a study of blood T cell repertoires in COVID-19. In the study overall: Donors in the United States, Italy and Spain gave samples during acute or convalescent COVID-19.

Authors' analysis steps: From reference gene primer amplification, estimates of nucleated cell counts were derived. Sequencing was performed with immunoSEQ multiplex PCR; in TCRdb, only in-frame clones are kept and a portion is missing. V and J calls and clone size come straight from that table; D and trimming were deduced from the DNA. Among just over 90,000 clones, 80% were seen once, and the ten largest hold roughly 16%. Looked up from germline, CDR1 is MNHEY and CDR2 is SVGAGI. The V gene lost 6 bases and the J gene lost 1 base, with 15 bases spanning the gap. CDR3 size: 15 residues. The rearrangement joins TRBV6-5 to TRBJ1-1; weak D call: TRBD1 (5 bases). The origin of this receptor is a human donor in a cohort sampled during active COVID-19. The sample taken for sequencing was peripheral blood. CDR3 sequence reads: CASRRLGQGNTEAFF. DNA of the CDR3: TGTGCCAGCAGACGCCTGGGGCAGGGGAACACTGAAGCTTTCTTT.